The text below deals with one TCR beta chain. As originally analysed: Estimation of nucleated cell counts was performed using reference gene primer amplification. The method was immunoSEQ multiplex PCR; TCRdb's version includes in-frame clones alone and lacks a portion of them. V and J calls and clone size are those listed in that table; D and trimming were worked out from the DNA. The profile shows roughly 250,000 clones, 84% of them singletons. This specimen belongs to a study of blood T cell repertoires in COVID-19. Across the whole study: COVID-19 samples collected from the United States, Italy and Spain covered acute and convalescent phases. From T cells, B-cell-depleted T cells, or PBMCs came the material, which was cDNA or gDNA.

V dropped 4 bases and J dropped 8 bases, with 14 bases sitting between them. Germline V gene sequence: CDR1 MDHEN, CDR2 SYDVKM. CDR3 size: 13 residues. The chain links TRBV28 to TRBJ1-2; maybe TRBD1 (5 bases). The receptor's source is a human donor in a cohort sampled during active COVID-19. The sequenced sample was peripheral blood. The CDR3 DNA is TGTGCCAGCAGTTGGGGCAAAACCGGGGGCTACACCTTC. Protein: CASSWGKTGGYTF.